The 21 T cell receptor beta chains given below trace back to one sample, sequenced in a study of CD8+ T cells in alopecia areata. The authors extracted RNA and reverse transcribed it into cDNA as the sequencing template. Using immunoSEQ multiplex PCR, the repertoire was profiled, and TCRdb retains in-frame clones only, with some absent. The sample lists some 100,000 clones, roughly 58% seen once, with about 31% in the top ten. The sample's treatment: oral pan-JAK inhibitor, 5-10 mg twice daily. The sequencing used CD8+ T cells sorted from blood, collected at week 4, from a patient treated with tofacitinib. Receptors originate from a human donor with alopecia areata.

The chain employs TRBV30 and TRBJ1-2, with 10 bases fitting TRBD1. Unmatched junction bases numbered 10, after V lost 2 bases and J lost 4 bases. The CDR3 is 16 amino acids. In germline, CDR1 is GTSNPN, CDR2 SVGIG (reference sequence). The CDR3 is CAWSLTGTGDAYGYTF. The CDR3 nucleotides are TGTGCCTGGAGTCTCACGGGGACAGGGGATGCCTATGGCTACACCTTC.

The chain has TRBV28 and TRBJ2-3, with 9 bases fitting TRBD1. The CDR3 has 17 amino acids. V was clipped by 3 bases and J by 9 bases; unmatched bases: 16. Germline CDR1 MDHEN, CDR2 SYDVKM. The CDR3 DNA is TGTGCCAGCAGTTTTCCCCCCTGGGACAGGGAGTTGACCACGCAGTATTTT. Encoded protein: CASSFPPWDRELTTQYF.

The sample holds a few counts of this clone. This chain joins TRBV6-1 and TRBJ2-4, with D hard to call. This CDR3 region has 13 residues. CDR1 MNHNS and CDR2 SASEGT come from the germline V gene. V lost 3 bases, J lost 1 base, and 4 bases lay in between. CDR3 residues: CASSEEAKNIQYF. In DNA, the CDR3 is TGTGCCAGCAGTGAGGAGGCCAAAAACATTCAGTACTTC.

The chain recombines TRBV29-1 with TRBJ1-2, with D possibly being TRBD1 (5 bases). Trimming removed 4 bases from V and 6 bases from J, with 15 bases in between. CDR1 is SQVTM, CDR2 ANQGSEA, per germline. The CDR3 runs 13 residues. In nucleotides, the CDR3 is TGCAGCGTTGGGACCCCAGGGCCTAATGGCTACACCTTC. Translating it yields CSVGTPGPNGYTF.

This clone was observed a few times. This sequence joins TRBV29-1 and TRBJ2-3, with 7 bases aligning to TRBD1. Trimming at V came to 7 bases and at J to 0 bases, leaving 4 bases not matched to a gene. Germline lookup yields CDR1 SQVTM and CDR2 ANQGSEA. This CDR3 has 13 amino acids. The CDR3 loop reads CSARTGSTDTQYF. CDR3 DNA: TGCAGCGCGAGGACAGGAAGCACAGATACGCAGTATTTT.

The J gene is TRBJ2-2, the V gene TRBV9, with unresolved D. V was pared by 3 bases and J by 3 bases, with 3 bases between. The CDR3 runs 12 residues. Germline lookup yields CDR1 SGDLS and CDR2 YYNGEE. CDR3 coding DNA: TGTGCCAGCAGCGCTTACACCGGGGAGCTGTTTTTT. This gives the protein CASSAYTGELFF.

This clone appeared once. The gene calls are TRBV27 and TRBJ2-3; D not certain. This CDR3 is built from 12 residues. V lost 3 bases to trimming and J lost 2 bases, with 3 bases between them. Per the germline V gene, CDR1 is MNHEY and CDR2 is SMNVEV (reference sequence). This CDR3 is CASSFLTDTQYF. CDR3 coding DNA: TGTGCCAGCAGTTTTCTCACAGATACGCAGTATTTT.

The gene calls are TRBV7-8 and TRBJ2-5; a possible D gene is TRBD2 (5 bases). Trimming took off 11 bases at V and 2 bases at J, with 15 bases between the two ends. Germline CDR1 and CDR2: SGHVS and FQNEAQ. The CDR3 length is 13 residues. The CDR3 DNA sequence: TGTGCCCTAGCAAAGGGTGGTCAAGAGACCCAGTACTTC. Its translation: CALAKGGQETQYF.

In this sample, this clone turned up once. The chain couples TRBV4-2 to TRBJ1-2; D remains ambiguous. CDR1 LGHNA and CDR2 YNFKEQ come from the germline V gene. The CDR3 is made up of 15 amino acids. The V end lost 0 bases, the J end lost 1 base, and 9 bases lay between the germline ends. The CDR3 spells CASSQEIGLNYGYTF. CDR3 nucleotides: TGTGCCAGCAGCCAAGAGATAGGTCTTAACTATGGCTACACCTTC.

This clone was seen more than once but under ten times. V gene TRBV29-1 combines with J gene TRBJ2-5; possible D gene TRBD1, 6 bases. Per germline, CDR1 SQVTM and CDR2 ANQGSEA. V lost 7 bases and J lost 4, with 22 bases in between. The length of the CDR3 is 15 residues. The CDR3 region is CSALNRVVWGETQYF. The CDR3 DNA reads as TGCAGCGCACTGAACAGGGTTGTTTGGGGAGAGACCCAGTACTTC. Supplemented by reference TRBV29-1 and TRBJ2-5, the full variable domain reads SAVISQKPSRDICQRGTSLTIQCQVDSQVTMMFWYRQQPGQSLTLIATANQGSEATYESGFVIDKFPISRPNLTFSTLTVSNMSPEDSSIYLCSALNRVVWGETQYFGPGTRLLVL.

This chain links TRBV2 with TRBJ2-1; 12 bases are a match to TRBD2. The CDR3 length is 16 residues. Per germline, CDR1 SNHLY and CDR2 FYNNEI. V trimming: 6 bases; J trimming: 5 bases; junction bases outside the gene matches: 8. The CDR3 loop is CASRTPASGGDNEQFF. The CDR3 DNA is TGTGCCAGCAGGACCCCGGCTAGCGGGGGGGACAATGAGCAGTTCTTC.

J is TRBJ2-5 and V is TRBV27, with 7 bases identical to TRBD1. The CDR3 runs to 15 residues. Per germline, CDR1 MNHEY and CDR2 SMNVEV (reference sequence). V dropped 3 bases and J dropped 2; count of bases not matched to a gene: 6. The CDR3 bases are TGTGCCAGCAGTTTGGGACAGTCCCGTCAAGAGACCCAGTACTTC. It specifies CASSLGQSRQETQYF.

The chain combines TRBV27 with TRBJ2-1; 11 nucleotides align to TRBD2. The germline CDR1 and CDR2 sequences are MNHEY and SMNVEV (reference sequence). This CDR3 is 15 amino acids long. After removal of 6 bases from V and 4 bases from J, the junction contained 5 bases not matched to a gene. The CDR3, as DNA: TGTGCCAGCAGCCACGGGACTAGCGGTTACAATGAGCAGTTCTTC. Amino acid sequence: CASSHGTSGYNEQFF.

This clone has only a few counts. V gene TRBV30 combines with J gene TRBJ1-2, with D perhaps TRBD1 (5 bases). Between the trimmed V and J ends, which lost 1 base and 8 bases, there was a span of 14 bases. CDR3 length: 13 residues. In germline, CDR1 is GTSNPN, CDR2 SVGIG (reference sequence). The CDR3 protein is CAWSAGGLEGYTF. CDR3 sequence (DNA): TGTGCCTGGAGTGCGGGGGGATTGGAAGGCTACACCTTC.

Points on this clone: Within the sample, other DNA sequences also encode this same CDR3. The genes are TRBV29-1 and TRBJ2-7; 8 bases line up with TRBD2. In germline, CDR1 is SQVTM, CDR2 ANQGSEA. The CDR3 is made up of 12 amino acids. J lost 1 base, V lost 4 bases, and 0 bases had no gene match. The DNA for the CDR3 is TGCAGCGTTGTAGCGGGGTCCTACGAGCAGTACTTC. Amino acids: CSVVAGSYEQYF.

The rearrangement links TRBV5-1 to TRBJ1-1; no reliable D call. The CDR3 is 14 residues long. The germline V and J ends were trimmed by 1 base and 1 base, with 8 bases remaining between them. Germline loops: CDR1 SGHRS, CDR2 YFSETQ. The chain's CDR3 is CASSLSGGNTEAFF. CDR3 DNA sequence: TGCGCCAGCAGCTTGTCCGGAGGGAACACTGAAGCTTTCTTT.

This CDR3 is CASSANSALWAYNEQFF. The CDR3 DNA follows: TGTGCCAGCAGTGCGAACAGCGCTTTGTGGGCCTACAATGAGCAGTTCTTC. This chain uses TRBV27 with TRBJ2-1; no firm D call. Germline V gives CDR1 MNHEY, CDR2 SMNVEV (reference sequence). Trimming took 5 bases from V and 2 from J, leaving 19 bases between them. This CDR3 region has 17 residues.

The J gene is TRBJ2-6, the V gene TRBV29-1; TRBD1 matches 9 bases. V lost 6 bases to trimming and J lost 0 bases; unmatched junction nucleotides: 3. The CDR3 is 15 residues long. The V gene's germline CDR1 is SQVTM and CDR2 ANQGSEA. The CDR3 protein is CSVRTGVSGANVLTF. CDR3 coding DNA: TGCAGCGTACGGACAGGGGTCTCTGGGGCCAACGTCCTGACTTTC.

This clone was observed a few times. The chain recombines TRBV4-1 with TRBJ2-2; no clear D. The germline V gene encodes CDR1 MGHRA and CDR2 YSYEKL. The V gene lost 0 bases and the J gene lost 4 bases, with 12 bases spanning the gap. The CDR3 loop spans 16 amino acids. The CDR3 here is CASSQDPDGSTGELFF. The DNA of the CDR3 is TGCGCCAGCAGCCAAGATCCTGATGGAAGCACCGGGGAGCTGTTTTTT.

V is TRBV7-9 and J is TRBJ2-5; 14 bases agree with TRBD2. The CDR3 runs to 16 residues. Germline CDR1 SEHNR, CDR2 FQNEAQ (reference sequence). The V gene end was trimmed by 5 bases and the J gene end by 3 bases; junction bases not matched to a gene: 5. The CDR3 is CASSPRLAGGKETQYF. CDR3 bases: TGTGCCAGCAGCCCTCGACTAGCGGGGGGGAAAGAGACCCAGTACTTC.

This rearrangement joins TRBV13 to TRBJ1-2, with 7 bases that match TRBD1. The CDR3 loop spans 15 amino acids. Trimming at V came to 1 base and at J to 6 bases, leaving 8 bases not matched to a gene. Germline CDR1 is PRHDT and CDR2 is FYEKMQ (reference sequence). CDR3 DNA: TGTGCCAGCAGCTTAGTCGACAGGGCCCGGGATGGCTACACCTTC. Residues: CASSLVDRARDGYTF.